Listed below are T cell receptor beta chains from one sample, sequenced in a study of T-cell reconstitution after alpha-beta-depleted transplantation in children. TCRdb passed the PCR reads through MiXCR, listing each CDR3 protein once. The data show approximately 230,000 distinct CDR3 sequences, roughly a quarter seen once. This sample comprised PBMCs, obtained before TCRalphabeta/CD19-depleted stem cell transplant. The receptors here all came from a girl aged 2-10 years with Fanconi anemia, due to receive a stem cell transplant. Both conserved end residues are trimmed from each CDR3. Fields, in order: D gene, J gene, V gene, CDR3 protein. A D gene is named only where the DNA matches it firmly.

- TRBJ2-3 TRBV12-3/TRBV12-4 ASSLADFGGADTQY
- TRBJ1-6 TRBV28 ASSLVETLGNSPLH
TRBD1 TRBJ2-7 TRBV12-3/TRBV12-4 ASSFGPGQGQY
- TRBJ1-4 TRBV5-1 ASSLAGINEKLF
TRBD1 TRBJ2-2 TRBV7-6 ASSLTGPTGELF
TRBD2 TRBJ2-2 TRBV7-9 ASSSSGTGGELF
TRBD2 TRBJ2-7 TRBV28 ASSLWREVSYEQY
TRBD2 TRBJ2-1 TRBV6-4 ASSDSTSGGDYNEQF
- TRBJ2-1 TRBV27 ASSKTGTLSSYNEQF
- TRBJ2-2 TRBV7-6 ASSPRPTGELF
- TRBJ2-3 TRBV29-1 SAQVRGEGTDTQY
TRBD2 TRBJ2-7 TRBV28 ASTPGGYEQY
- TRBJ1-4 TRBV12-3/TRBV12-4 ASSLTHINEKLF
- TRBJ2-7 TRBV21-1 ASSKRNGRAYEQY
- TRBJ1-1 TRBV6-1 ASSERPGETEAF
- TRBJ2-1 TRBV29-1 IYRGYNEQF
- TRBJ2-2 TRBV15 ATSRLVTGELF
- TRBJ2-1 TRBV7-9 ASSSGRGPFNEQF
TRBD1 TRBJ2-7 TRBV29-1 SVEYPRGFVYEQY
- TRBJ2-2 TRBV7-2 ASSLTSSRYTGELF
- TRBJ2-3 TRBV29-1 SVEPSGTLTDTQY
TRBD2 TRBJ2-1 TRBV5-4 ASRKAGGPLNEQF
- TRBJ2-7 TRBV6-2/TRBV6-3 ASRAVYEQY
TRBD2 TRBJ2-7 TRBV29-1 SVETGLGAREQY
TRBD2 TRBJ2-1 TRBV25-1 ASSRTGGLPYNEQF
TRBD2 TRBJ2-1 TRBV6-4 ETSFNEQF
TRBD2 TRBJ2-1 TRBV9 ANSSHEVLAGVNEQF
- TRBJ2-7 TRBV27 ASSLPRRQYPPRFYEQY
- TRBJ2-7 TRBV29-1 SVEDRWGYEQY
TRBD1 TRBJ2-7 TRBV20-1 SARTGISYEQY
- TRBJ2-1 TRBV29-1 SVSGADNEQF
- TRBJ2-7 TRBV3-1 ASSPTGGTYEQY
TRBD1 TRBJ2-5 TRBV2 ASKRRQGETQY
- TRBJ2-1 TRBV12-3/TRBV12-4 ASSLARLEFGNEQF
TRBD2 TRBJ2-7 TRBV12-3/TRBV12-4 ASSSVAGGPYEQY
- TRBJ2-1 TRBV7-3 ASSHIASTYNEQF
- TRBJ1-1 TRBV12-3/TRBV12-4 ASSLGARNTEAF
TRBD2 TRBJ2-1 TRBV20-1 SARPTGGRHYNEQF
TRBD2 TRBJ2-3 TRBV5-1 ASSSPSGRAGTDTQY
- TRBJ2-1 TRBV20-1 SARARPWGNNEQF
TRBD2 TRBJ2-3 TRBV7-2 ASSTGRGPTDTQY
TRBD2 TRBJ2-7 TRBV20-1 SAEVGASGTYEQY
- TRBJ2-5 TRBV20-1 SARAPRGGETQY
- TRBJ2-3 TRBV18 ASSPPFTDTQY
- TRBJ1-4 TRBV6-1 ASSAGWEKLF
- TRBJ2-1 TRBV21-1 ASRGAGQSSYNEQF
- TRBJ2-1 TRBV15 ATLPGRLAVNYNEQF
- TRBJ2-5 TRBV29-1 SVEQGSVQETQY
- TRBJ1-1 TRBV6-5 ASSYGGTEAF
- TRBJ2-7 TRBV11-3 ASSLLIWNHHGNYEQY
TRBD2 TRBJ2-1 TRBV20-1 SATWTSGVWNEQF
- TRBJ1-5 TRBV29-1 TPVRGAGSQPQH
- TRBJ2-1 TRBV6-6 ASSQDYWEQF
- TRBJ2-2 TRBV5-1 ASSLFKSNTGELF
- TRBJ2-1 TRBV2 ASSDSGVKF